This record covers a single TCR beta chain. Its antigen is currently unknown. This record belongs to a study of blood T cells in healthy people across ages. General observations from the study: It was the long-lived donors that had more naive CD4+ cells and higher diversity than aged donors.

A second PCR, run for roughly 6 to 11 cycles, used a sample-barcoded 5' primer plus a J-beta primer mix. TCRdb reanalysed the 5' RACE reads using MiXCR and keeps one entry per CDR3 protein. The table has 1.5 million to 2 million distinct CDR3 sequences, 28% seen once. The sample providers were healthy Caucasian people from Russia, aged roughly 6 to 100. Around 10 milliliters was the volume of peripheral blood drawn from each donor. This TCR came from a woman aged 25 to 45 in good health. Sequenced input: blood.

The CDR3 region is CASRLDRGLDSPLHF. The DNA of the CDR3 is TGTGCCAGCAGACTTGACAGGGGGCTGGATTCACCCCTCCACTTT. The rearrangement links TRBV6-5 to TRBJ1-6, with TRBD1 matching over 10 bases. J was trimmed by 8 bases and V by 6 bases; bases with no gene match: 7. The CDR3 sequence is 15 residues long. Germline V gene data show CDR1 as MNHEY and CDR2 as SVGAGI.